The text below deals with one TCR beta chain. Its antigen remains unknown. This CDR3 is built from 14 residues. V dropped 6 bases and J dropped 2; count of bases not matched to a gene: 4. Germline loops: CDR1 WSHSY, CDR2 SAAADI. The treatment here: randomized to nivolumab then ipilimumab (arm A) or the reverse (arm B). DNA-damaging chemotherapy had not been given to any patient beforehand. Some clones are missing from TCRdb's copy, which holds only in-frame ones; the method was immunoSEQ multiplex PCR. Of under 20,000 clones detected, 60% to 75% appear once; the ten largest clones hold around 4.9%. This entry belongs to a study of sequential checkpoint blockade in melanoma. In the study overall: 90 to 95 pretreatment tumor DNA samples were TCRβ immunosequenced. After nivolumab or ipilimumab alone, about two dozen patients had week-13 rebiopsies. Points from the study as a whole: PD-L1 staining and CD8+ counts, not mutational load, tracked tumor T-cell clonality.

This receptor was identified in a human donor with melanoma. The V and J genes are TRBV10-2 and TRBJ2-7; TRBD1 aligns across 10 bases. Source: tumor tissue (inferred from file names), taken from a patient given nivolumab and ipilimumab in sequence. The CDR3, as DNA: TGCGCCAGCAGCGGACAGGGGGGACCCTACGAGCAGTACTTC. The encoded protein is CASSGQGGPYEQYF.